A single sample gave rise to the 25 T cell receptor beta chains below, sequenced in a study of identical twins. TCRdb called the 5' RACE reads again in MiXCR, with one record for every CDR3 protein. The table lists some 630,000 distinct CDR3 sequences, roughly 7.2% of them singletons. The same data also contributed to another study, on yellow fever vaccine responses in identical twins.

The specimen was PBMCs. Every receptor here comes from a woman aged 18 to 35 in good health.

This clonotype was detected many times. V usage is TRBV7-2 and J usage is TRBJ2-2, with unresolved D. Trimming removed 5 bases at V and 7 bases at J, with 8 bases between. The V gene's germline CDR1 is SGHTA and CDR2 FQGNSA. The CDR3 is 12 residues long. CDR3 residues: CASSTPVGELFF. CDR3 in DNA: TGTGCCAGCAGCACCCCCGTCGGGGAGCTGTTTTTT.

This chain uses TRBV6-2 or TRBV6-3 with TRBJ1-1; D is uncertain. The CDR3 is 16 amino acids. Germline assignment: CDR1 MNHEY and CDR2 SVGEGT. With 4 bases removed from V and 4 bases from J, the gap between germline ends came to 19 bases. The CDR3 DNA sequence: TGTGCCAGCAGTTCCCCACTTGCGGGCGCCTTCACTGAAGCTTTCTTT. Its protein is CASSSPLAGAFTEAFF.

This clonotype was detected many times. The CDR3 DNA follows: TGTGCCAGCAGCCCGGGACTAGCGGGAAATGAGCAGTTCTTC. Its translation: CASSPGLAGNEQFF. This chain connects TRBV12-3 or TRBV12-4 to TRBJ2-1; 13 bases fit TRBD2. Trimming at V came to 6 bases and at J to 7 bases, leaving 3 bases not matched to a gene. The CDR3 consists of 14 residues.

The chain carries TRBV14 and TRBJ2-5; D is undetermined. CDR3 length: 16 amino acids. Trimming took 4 bases from V and 0 from J, leaving 15 bases between them. Per the germline V gene, CDR1 is SGHDN and CDR2 is FVKESK. CDR3 sequence: CASSPKGGKYQETQYF. The CDR3 nucleotides read TGTGCCAGCAGCCCGAAGGGCGGAAAGTACCAAGAGACCCAGTACTTC.

This clonotype occurred a few times. The CDR3 spells CASSLGVVLEQFF. The DNA of the CDR3 is TGTGCCAGCAGCTTAGGAGTAGTTCTTGAGCAGTTCTTC. The V call is TRBV11-2, the J call TRBJ2-1; no reliable D call. Germline-derived CDR1 and CDR2 are SGHAT and FQNNGV. Trimming left V 1 base short and J 9 bases short, with 10 bases between. This CDR3 is 13 amino acids long.

The V gene is TRBV10-3, the J gene TRBJ1-6; D gene ambiguous. The germline V and J ends were trimmed by 0 bases and 11 bases, with 5 bases remaining between them. The CDR3 consists of 12 residues. CDR1 is ENHRY and CDR2 is SYGVKD in the germline V gene. CDR3 sequence (DNA): TGTGCCATCAGTGAGTCGGAGGCACCCCTCCACTTT. Encoded protein: CAISESEAPLHF.

The J gene is TRBJ2-7, the V gene TRBV10-3, with D unclear. V was pared by 11 bases and J by 5 bases, with 13 bases between. The CDR3 spans 11 residues. Germline CDR1 ENHRY, CDR2 SYGVKD. Written as DNA, the CDR3 is TGTGCCGAGGCCTCTTCCAACGAGCAGTACTTC. Its translation: CAEASSNEQYF.

This clonotype showed up just a few times. V and J are TRBV5-1 and TRBJ1-4, with 11 bases identical to TRBD1. With V trimmed by 4 bases and J by 5 bases, 4 bases remained unmatched. The CDR3 has 15 residues. CDR1 SGHRS and CDR2 YFSETQ come from the germline V gene. The CDR3 bases are TGCGCCAGCAGCGGACAGGGGGCGCGAAATGAAAAACTGTTTTTT. This gives the protein CASSGQGARNEKLFF.

J is TRBJ2-3 and V is TRBV11-3; D not resolved. Germline CDR1 reads SGHNT; CDR2 reads YENEEA. The CDR3 covers 12 residues. Between the trimmed V and J ends, which lost 5 bases and 8 bases, there was a span of 11 bases. CDR3 loop: CASSLPPSTQYF. The CDR3 region has the DNA TGTGCCAGCAGCCTGCCGCCGAGTACGCAGTATTTT.

This clonotype appeared a few times. This chain links TRBV28 with TRBJ2-5; 7 positions agree with TRBD2. V was clipped by 2 bases and J by 0 bases; unmatched bases: 6. The CDR3 runs 16 residues. From germline, CDR1 is MDHEN and CDR2 SYDVKM. CDR3 sequence (DNA): TGTGCCAGCAGTTTACCCCCAGCGGGGAACCAAGAGACCCAGTACTTC. Amino acid sequence: CASSLPPAGNQETQYF.

This clonotype was seen repeatedly, ten times or more. V usage is TRBV7-9 and J usage is TRBJ2-3; D uncertain. Per the germline V gene, CDR1 is SEHNR and CDR2 is FQNEAQ (reference sequence). Between the trimmed V and J ends, which lost 5 bases and 2 bases, there was a span of 11 bases. The CDR3 loop spans 14 amino acids. The CDR3 nucleotides read TGTGCCAGCAGCCCCCGAGCTTTCACAGATACGCAGTATTTT. Translation gives CASSPRAFTDTQYF.

There are many counts of this clonotype. The V call is TRBV20-1, the J call TRBJ2-7; D uncertain. The V and J ends lost 5 bases and 2 bases respectively, with 10 bases between them. The length of the CDR3 is 12 residues. CDR1 is DFQATT and CDR2 is SNEGSKA in the germline V gene (reference sequence). The CDR3 loop is CSALTETYEQYF. The CDR3, as DNA: TGCAGTGCTTTGACGGAGACCTACGAGCAGTACTTC.

This clonotype was detected only a few times. The chain is built from TRBV5-1 and TRBJ2-3; D is unclear. CDR1 is SGHRS, CDR2 YFSETQ, per germline. Between the trimmed V and J ends, which lost 2 bases and 2 bases, there was a span of 12 bases. This CDR3 has 15 residues. CDR3 coding DNA: TGCGCCAGCAGCTTTAAGGAGAGCATCACAGATACGCAGTATTTT. Translating gives CASSFKESITDTQYF.

This chain uses TRBV3-1 with TRBJ2-5; D might be TRBD1 or TRBD2, each matching 5 bases. Trimming removed 7 bases at V and 5 bases at J, with 14 bases between. CDR1 LGHDT and CDR2 YNNKEL come from the germline V gene (reference sequence). This CDR3 has 13 residues. CDR3 DNA: TGTGCCAGCACCGCCTGGGGGTCCGAGACCCAGTACTTC. As protein: CASTAWGSETQYF.

V gene TRBV19 combines with J gene TRBJ2-2; possible D gene TRBD1, 5 bases. CDR1 and CDR2 from the germline V gene are LNHDA and SQIVND (reference sequence). The CDR3 has 15 amino acids. V was cut by 3 bases and J by 7 bases, with 15 bases left in between. The CDR3 loop reads CASSMRTGGVGELFF. CDR3 DNA: TGTGCCAGTAGTATGCGAACAGGCGGAGTCGGGGAGCTGTTTTTT. Full variable domain (rest looked up from reference TRBV19 and TRBJ2-2): DGGITQSPKYLFRKEGQNVTLSCEQNLNHDAMYWYRQDPGQGLRLIYYSQIVNDFQKGDIAEGYSVSREKKESFPLTVTSAQKNPTAFYLCASSMRTGGVGELFFGEGSRLTVL.

This clonotype was observed a handful of times. The chain couples TRBV29-1 to TRBJ2-1; the D gene is possibly TRBD2 (6 bases). CDR1 is SQVTM and CDR2 is ANQGSEA in the germline V gene. V lost 3 bases and J lost 4, with 13 bases in between. This CDR3 spans 14 amino acids. The CDR3 nucleotides read TGCAGCGTTGAGCCTAGCGAGAGTTACAATGAGCAGTTCTTC. Translated, it gives CSVEPSESYNEQFF.

This clonotype was recorded at least ten times. This sequence joins TRBV9 and TRBJ2-2; 7 bases are a match to TRBD1. Germline V gives CDR1 SGDLS, CDR2 YYNGEE. There are 13 residues in the CDR3. The trim removed 4 bases at V and 6 bases at J, leaving 3 bases unmatched. The CDR3, as DNA: TGTGCCAGCAGCTCCGGACAGGCCGGGGAGCTGTTTTTT. It encodes CASSSGQAGELFF.

This clonotype was counted between two and nine times. In nucleotides, the CDR3 is TGTGCCAGCAGCAACCCAGCGGGAGCGTTGTCCGAGCAGTACTTC. Protein sequence: CASSNPAGALSEQYF. The rearrangement links TRBV6-2 or TRBV6-3 to TRBJ2-7, with 8 bases identical to TRBD2. CDR3 length: 15 residues. Germline V gene lookup returns CDR1 MNHEY and CDR2 SVGEGT. The ends lost 6 bases at V and 6 bases at J; junction bases unmatched: 13.

The chain links TRBV20-1 to TRBJ2-5, with 9 bases lining up with TRBD2. CDR1 is DFQATT and CDR2 is SNEGSKA in the germline V gene (reference sequence). The trim removed 6 bases at V and 3 bases at J, leaving 23 bases unmatched. The CDR3 covers 19 residues. The CDR3 protein is CSATRASGALFPREETQYF. DNA of the CDR3: TGCAGTGCAACCCGGGCTAGCGGGGCCCTTTTTCCTCGGGAAGAGACCCAGTACTTC.

The chain couples TRBV10-2 to TRBJ1-1; no reliable D call. V lost 2 bases to trimming and J lost 8 bases, with 6 bases between them. Germline V gives CDR1 WSHSY, CDR2 SAAADI. This CDR3 comprises 11 residues. For the CDR3, the DNA is TGCGCCAGCAGTGAGGCCAGGGAAGCTTTCTTT. As protein: CASSEAREAFF.

A few counts support this clonotype. V is TRBV15 and J is TRBJ1-4, with D perhaps TRBD1 (6 bases). CDR1 is LNHNV, CDR2 YYDKDF, per germline (reference sequence). The V and J ends lost 5 bases and 8 bases respectively, with 15 bases between them. The CDR3 loop spans 14 amino acids. DNA for the CDR3: TGTGCCACCAGCCCAACAGGGAAGGGGGAAAAACTGTTTTTT. This translates into CATSPTGKGEKLFF.

This chain uses TRBV12-3 or TRBV12-4 with TRBJ2-1, with D possibly being TRBD1 or TRBD2 (6 bases each). Trimming removed 3 bases at V and 8 bases at J, with 20 bases between. The CDR3 extends over 16 amino acids. In DNA, the CDR3 is TGTGCCAGCAGTTTGATACTAGCCGGAGAGGGGGATGAGCAGTTCTTC. It yields the protein CASSLILAGEGDEQFF.

The V gene is TRBV3-1, the J gene TRBJ1-5, with a weak D call TRBD1 (6 bases). V was cut by 10 bases and J by 7 bases, with 29 bases left in between. Per germline, CDR1 LGHDT and CDR2 YNNKEL (reference sequence). The CDR3 runs 17 residues. As DNA, the CDR3 is TGTGCCACCTGGGGGCAGATCACAGAGGTGCTTGGGCAGCCCCAGCATTTT. This translates into CATWGQITEVLGQPQHF.

This clonotype has at least ten counts. The rearrangement links TRBV10-3 to TRBJ2-3; no clear D gene. V gave up 10 bases and J gave up 0 bases, with 8 bases separating them. CDR3 length: 12 residues. Germline-derived CDR1 and CDR2 are ENHRY and SYGVKD. CDR3 region: CATGGSTDTQYF. CDR3 bases: TGTGCCACCGGTGGGAGCACAGATACGCAGTATTTT.

This clonotype was found a few times. The gene calls are TRBV6-5 and TRBJ1-3, with 8 bases lining up with TRBD1. CDR1 is MNHEY and CDR2 is SVGAGI in the germline V gene. The CDR3 has 16 residues. Trimming removed 4 bases from V and 1 base from J; junction bases left unmatched: 6. In DNA, the CDR3 is TGTGCCAGCAGTTGGACAGGGATGGGTTCTGGAAACACCATATATTTT. It is translated as CASSWTGMGSGNTIYF.